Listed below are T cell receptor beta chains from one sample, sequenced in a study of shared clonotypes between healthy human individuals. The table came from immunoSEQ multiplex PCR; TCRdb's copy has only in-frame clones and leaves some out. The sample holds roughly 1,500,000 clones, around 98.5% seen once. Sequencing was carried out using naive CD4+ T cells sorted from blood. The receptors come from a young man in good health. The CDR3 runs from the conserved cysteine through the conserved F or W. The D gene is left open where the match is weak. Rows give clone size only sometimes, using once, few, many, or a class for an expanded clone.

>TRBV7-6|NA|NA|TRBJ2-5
TGTGCCAGCAGCTCGGCTTACCAAGAGACCCAGTACTTC
CASSSAYQETQYF
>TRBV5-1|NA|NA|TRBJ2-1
TGCGCCAGCAGCGGAGCCCGCGGCGATGAGCAGTTCTTC
CASSGARGDEQFF
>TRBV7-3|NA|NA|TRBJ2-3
TGTGCCAGCAGCTTAGGGCAAACCACTAGCACAGATACGCAGTATTTT
CASSLGQTTSTDTQYF
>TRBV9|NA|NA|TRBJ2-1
TGTGCCAGCAGCGTAGAACTAGGAGCCCCCAACGAGCAGTTCTTC
CASSVELGAPNEQFF
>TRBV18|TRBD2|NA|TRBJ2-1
TGTGCCAGCTCAACACCGGGACTATACAATGAGCAGTTCTTC
CASSTPGLYNEQFF
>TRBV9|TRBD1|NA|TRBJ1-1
TGTGCCAGCAGCGCTTCACCGGGACAGGGGATGGACACTGAAGCTTTCTTT
CASSASPGQGMDTEAFF
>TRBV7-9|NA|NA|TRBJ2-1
TGTGCCAGCAGCTTTACCCCCCTGGATGAGCAGTTCTTC
CASSFTPLDEQFF
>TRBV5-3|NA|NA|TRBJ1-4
TGTGCCAGAAGCCCCCCGGGGGGGTGGAAACTGTTTTTT
CARSPPGGWKLFF
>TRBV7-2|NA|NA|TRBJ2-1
TGTGCCAGCAGCCCAGGGACCTTCTCCTACAATGAGCAGTTCTTC
CASSPGTFSYNEQFF
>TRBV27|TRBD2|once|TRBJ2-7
TGTGCCAGCAGCCGCCTGACTAGCGGGAGAACCTACGAGCAGTACTTC
CASSRLTSGRTYEQYF
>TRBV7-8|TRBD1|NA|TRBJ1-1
TGTGCCAGCAGTTCGGGACAGATGAACACTGAAGCTTTCTTT
CASSSGQMNTEAFF
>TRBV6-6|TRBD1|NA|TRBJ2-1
TGTGCCAGCAGTTACGGACAGGGGGCAGGTAATGAGCAGTTCTTC
CASSYGQGAGNEQFF
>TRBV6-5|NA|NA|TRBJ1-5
TGTGCCAGCAGTCCCAGGGTTGATGGTCAGCCCCAGCATTTT
CASSPRVDGQPQHF
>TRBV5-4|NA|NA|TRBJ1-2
TGTGCCAGCAGCCCGAAGGAAGGTGGCTACACCTTC
CASSPKEGGYTF
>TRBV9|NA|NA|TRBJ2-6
TGTGCCAGCAGCGGTCCAGGGTGGGGAGCTGGGGCCAACGTCCTGACTTTC
CASSGPGWGAGANVLTF
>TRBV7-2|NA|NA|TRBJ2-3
TGTGCCAGCAGCTTAGCGTGGGTTTGGTCGAGCCCAGATACGCAGTATTTT
CASSLAWVWSSPDTQYF
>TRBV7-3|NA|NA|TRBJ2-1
TGTGCCAGCAGCGATATCCCGGCTGGACCCTACAATGAGCAGTTCTTC
CASSDIPAGPYNEQFF
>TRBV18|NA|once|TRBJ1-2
TGTGCCAGCTCACCCAGGGACTTTAACTATGGCTACACCTTC
CASSPRDFNYGYTF
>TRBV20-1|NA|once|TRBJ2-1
TGCAGTGCTAGAGGAGGTATCCTTCTGTTCTTC
CSARGGILLFF
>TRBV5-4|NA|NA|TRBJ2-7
TGTGCCAGCAGCATGAGCGGGCTAATCTACGAGCAGTACTTC
CASSMSGLIYEQYF
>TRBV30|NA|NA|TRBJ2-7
TGTGCCTGCAAAATCAGGGGCCACTACGAGCAGTACTTC
CACKIRGHYEQYF
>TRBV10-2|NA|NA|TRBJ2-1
TGCGCCAGCAGTGGACAGTACAATGAGCAGTTCTTC
CASSGQYNEQFF
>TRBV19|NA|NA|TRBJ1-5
TGTGCCAGTAGTACCCCACCCCTTCTCGGGACGACGGGTGGCAATCAGCCCCAGCATTTT
CASSTPPLLGTTGGNQPQHF
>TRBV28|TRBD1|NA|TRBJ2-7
TGTGCCACTGGGAATAGGGACAGGGGATTTCGTTGGTCCTACGAGCAGTACTTC
CATGNRDRGFRWSYEQYF
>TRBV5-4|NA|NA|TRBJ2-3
TGTGCCAGCAGCTTGGGAGGGGTGAACACGGATACGCAGTATTTT
CASSLGGVNTDTQYF
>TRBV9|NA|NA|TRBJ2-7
TGTGCCAGCAGCGTAGTACCGGGAGATAGAAACGAGCAGTACTTC
CASSVVPGDRNEQYF
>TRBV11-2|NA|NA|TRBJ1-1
TGTGCCAGCAGCTTCCTTTCCGGGGTGGGCACTGAAGCTTTCTTT
CASSFLSGVGTEAFF
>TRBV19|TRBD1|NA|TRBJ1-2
TGTGCCAGTAGTATGGGGGACAGGGGTAACTATGGCTACACCTTC
CASSMGDRGNYGYTF
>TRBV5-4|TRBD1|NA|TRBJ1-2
TGTGCCAGCAGCTTAACAGGGGGAAACTATGGCTACACCTTC
CASSLTGGNYGYTF
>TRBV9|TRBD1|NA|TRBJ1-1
TGTGCCAGCAGCGCGACAGGGGCTGTGAACACTGAAGCTTTCTTT
CASSATGAVNTEAFF
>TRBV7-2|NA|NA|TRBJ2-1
TGTGCCAGCAGCTTAAGTTTAACGGATAATGAGCAGTTCTTC
CASSLSLTDNEQFF
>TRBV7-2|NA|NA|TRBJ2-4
TGTGCCAGCAGCTTACAGTCGTTAGCCAAAAACATTCAGTACTTC
CASSLQSLAKNIQYF
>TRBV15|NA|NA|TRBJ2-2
TGTGCCACCAGCAGCGCCACCGGGGAGCTGTTTTTT
CATSSATGELFF
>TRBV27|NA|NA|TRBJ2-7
TGTGCCAGCCGGCGTGAGGGGATCTCCTACGAGCAGTACTTC
CASRREGISYEQYF
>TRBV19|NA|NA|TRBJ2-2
TGTGCCAGTACCAAGACGGGGGTAACCGGGGAGCTGTTTTTT
CASTKTGVTGELFF